These 21 T cell receptor beta chains were sequenced from one sample in a study of T cell responses to AZD1222 COVID-19 vaccine (dated by TCRdb to the early 2020s). Library generation was performed with the immunoSEQ multiplex PCR assay. The clones in this table, taken by TCRdb from immuneACCESS, are in-frame only. Not every clone is retained; where verified, under half of the shortfall comes from an unresolved V gene, and the cause of the rest is unknown. This sample has about 93,000 clones in its table, and under 90% of those were observed once. The ten biggest clones cover about 2.7% of the sample. The time point label here, explained by the study, means: baseline before first vaccination. This specimen's treatment or condition label, interpreted: meningococcal conjugate vaccine given as trial control. The sample was peripheral blood, taken on day 0 of MenACWY control vaccination. The source of these receptors is an adult in good health.

About this clone itself: One end of the junction varies from germline; a read error may be responsible. This chain's CDR3 is CASSLSSEQYF. CDR3 bases: TGTGCCAGCAGCCTCTCCTCCGAGCAGTACTTC. The chain is built from TRBV7-9 and TRBJ2-7; D remains ambiguous. The CDR3 has 11 residues. The germline gives CDR1 SEHNR, CDR2 FQNEAQ (reference sequence).

The chain combines TRBV4-3 with TRBJ2-3; TRBD2 matches at 7 bases. Germline CDR1 is LGHNA and CDR2 is YSLEER. Germline trimming cut 1 base from V and 6 bases from J; bases unmatched to any gene: 10. The CDR3 has 16 amino acids. In DNA, the CDR3 is TGCGCCAGCAGCCAAGCTTCTAGCGGTGGCTCGGATACGCAGTATTTT. Amino acids: CASSQASSGGSDTQYF.

The J gene is TRBJ1-2, the V gene TRBV30; no clear D. Germline CDR1 and CDR2: GTSNPN and SVGIG (reference sequence). With 2 bases removed from V and 4 bases from J, the gap between germline ends came to 17 bases. This CDR3 is built from 15 residues. CDR3 DNA: TGTGCCTGGAGTTTAATTGAGGGTGGAAGCTATGGCTACACCTTC. Translating it yields CAWSLIEGGSYGYTF.

V gene TRBV9 combines with J gene TRBJ1-1; D is ambiguous. Germline V gene data show CDR1 as SGDLS and CDR2 as YYNGEE. The CDR3 is made up of 13 amino acids. The ends were cut back, 2 bases at V and 3 bases at J, with 8 bases in the middle. This chain's CDR3 is CASSVTVDTEAFF. The CDR3 DNA is TGTGCCAGCAGCGTTACAGTAGACACTGAAGCTTTCTTT.

This chain connects TRBV23-1 to TRBJ2-2, with D possibly matching TRBD2 (5 bases). TRBV23-1 is marked as an open reading frame, function uncertain. Trimming took off 8 bases at V and 3 bases at J, with 10 bases between the two ends. This CDR3 is built from 13 residues. The CDR3, as DNA: TGCGCCAGCGGACTTTCTGACACCGGGGAGCTGTTTTTT. It codes for CASGLSDTGELFF.

The rearrangement links TRBV18 to TRBJ1-1; maybe TRBD1 (6 bases). The length of the CDR3 is 16 residues. Deletions cut 2 bases from V and 0 bases from J, with 13 bases between. Germline CDR1 KGHSH, CDR2 LQKENI. The CDR3 sequence is CASSPSGQGMNTEAFF. Here the CDR3 DNA reads TGTGCCAGCTCACCATCGGGGCAGGGGATGAACACTGAAGCTTTCTTT.

The gene calls are TRBV15 and TRBJ1-5, with 8 bases matching TRBD1. In germline, CDR1 is LNHNV, CDR2 YYDKDF (reference sequence). With V trimmed by 0 bases and J by 5 bases, 3 bases remained unmatched. The CDR3 totals 15 residues. The CDR3 is CATSRDRTGYQPQHF. For the CDR3, the DNA is TGTGCCACCAGCAGAGATAGGACAGGGTATCAGCCCCAGCATTTT.

The CDR3 reads CASSLRGERAFF. CDR3 nucleotide sequence: TGTGCCAGCAGCTTGAGGGGGGAGAGAGCTTTCTTT. The chain joins TRBV5-6 to TRBJ1-1, with D perhaps TRBD1 (6 bases). The CDR3 has 12 residues. In germline, CDR1 is SGHDT, CDR2 YYEEEE. V was shortened by 1 base and J by 10 bases, with 11 bases between the two germline ends.

This clone has a single count. The chain combines TRBV7-8 with TRBJ2-7; TRBD1 aligns across 11 bases. The germline gives CDR1 SGHVS, CDR2 FQNEAQ. Trimming at V came to 6 bases and at J to 3 bases, leaving 7 bases not matched to a gene. The CDR3 runs to 15 residues. The CDR3 protein is CASRADRGPHYEQYF. Here the CDR3 DNA reads TGTGCCAGCAGGGCGGACAGGGGGCCTCACTACGAGCAGTACTTC.

This clone has just a few counts. The V and J genes are TRBV6-5 and TRBJ1-2; 12 positions match TRBD1. V gave up 6 bases and J gave up 4 bases; unmatched junction bases: 6. This CDR3 comprises 15 residues. Germline assignment: CDR1 MNHEY and CDR2 SVGAGI. The CDR3 DNA reads TGTGCCAGCAGCCCCGGGACAGGGGGCCTCTATGGCTACACCTTC. It encodes CASSPGTGGLYGYTF.

The CDR3 DNA reads TGTGCCAGCAGACCTAGCGGGGGGGCCAATGAGCAGTTCTTC. Its translation: CASRPSGGANEQFF. This sequence joins TRBV3-1 (or the pseudogene TRBV3-2) and TRBJ2-1; 12 nucleotides agree with TRBD2. The V gene's germline CDR1 is LGHDT and CDR2 YNNKEL (reference sequence). This CDR3 contains 14 residues. Unmatched junction bases numbered 3, after V lost 6 bases and J lost 6 bases.

J is TRBJ1-1 and V is TRBV11-2; no clear D. V shed 1 base and J shed 3 bases, with 9 bases lying between them. This CDR3 comprises 14 residues. Looked up from germline, CDR1 is SGHAT and CDR2 is FQNNGV. This CDR3 is CASSLVGRDTEAFF. Here the CDR3 DNA reads TGTGCCAGCAGCTTAGTGGGGAGAGACACTGAAGCTTTCTTT.

The gene calls are TRBV12-3 or TRBV12-4 and TRBJ1-2; TRBD1 matches 7 bases. The CDR3 is made up of 13 amino acids. The V gene end was trimmed by 5 bases and the J gene end by 8 bases; junction bases not matched to a gene: 8. The CDR3 coding sequence is TGTGCCAGCAGTCCCACAGGGGTAAACGGCTACACCTTC. Translation gives CASSPTGVNGYTF.

The V call is TRBV19, the J call TRBJ1-1; TRBD1 might be the D (5 bases). The V gene lost 8 bases and the J gene lost 1 base, with 17 bases spanning the gap. The CDR3 consists of 15 residues. The germline CDR1 and CDR2 sequences are LNHDA and SQIVND (reference sequence). This CDR3 is CASRFSGTGNTEAFF. The CDR3 bases are TGTGCCAGTCGATTCTCCGGGACTGGGAACACTGAAGCTTTCTTT.

The chain links TRBV4-1 to TRBJ2-1; D is possibly TRBD2 (6 bases). The CDR3 extends over 16 amino acids. V lost 0 bases and J 4 bases, leaving 13 bases between the germline ends. Germline CDR1 MGHRA, CDR2 YSYEKL. This CDR3 reads CASSQDLAGRYNEQFF. Written as DNA, the CDR3 is TGCGCCAGCAGCCAAGATCTGGCGGGGCGTTACAATGAGCAGTTCTTC.

The chain recombines TRBV3-1 (or the pseudogene TRBV3-2) with TRBJ2-7, with 8 bases matching TRBD2. The CDR3 is made up of 14 amino acids. The germline gives CDR1 LGHDT, CDR2 YNNKEL (reference sequence). V lost 4 bases to trimming and J lost 5 bases; unmatched junction nucleotides: 7. The CDR3 loop is CASSLRSGGNEQYF. CDR3 DNA: TGTGCCAGCAGCCTTCGGAGCGGGGGAAACGAGCAGTACTTC.

This clone appeared a few times. The rearrangement joins TRBV6-1 to TRBJ2-7, with 9 bases identical to TRBD1. The CDR3 totals 17 residues. Trimming cost V 1 base and J 2 bases; bases outside gene matches: 9. The germline gives CDR1 MNHNS, CDR2 SASEGT. CDR3 sequence reads: CASSEEGTGYRAYEQYF. CDR3 nucleotides: TGTGCCAGCAGTGAAGAGGGGACAGGGTACCGAGCCTACGAGCAGTACTTC.

This clone has only one observation. The rearrangement links TRBV30 to TRBJ2-7; 7 bases map to TRBD1. CDR1 and CDR2 from the germline V gene are GTSNPN and SVGIG (reference sequence). After removal of 0 bases from V and 2 bases from J, the junction contained 7 bases not matched to a gene. The CDR3 sequence is 15 residues long. Here the CDR3 DNA reads TGTGCCTGGAGTGTAGGGGGCGCAGGGGCCTACGAGCAGTACTTC. Its translation is CAWSVGGAGAYEQYF. Supplemented by reference TRBV30 and TRBJ2-7, the full variable domain reads SQTIHQWPATLVQPVGSPLSLECTVEGTSNPNLYWYRQAAGRGLQLLFYSVGIGQISSEVPQNLSASRPQDRQFILSSKKLLLSDSGFYLCAWSVGGAGAYEQYFGPGTRLTVT.

The CDR3 sequence: CASSQDLGGSFSTDTQYF. As DNA, the CDR3 is TGCGCCAGCAGCCAAGATCTTGGCGGTAGCTTTAGCACAGATACGCAGTATTTT. The V call is TRBV4-3, the J call TRBJ2-3; D gene ambiguous. The CDR3 runs 18 residues. V shed 0 bases and J shed 0 bases, with 16 bases lying between them. Germline V gene data show CDR1 as LGHNA and CDR2 as YSLEER.

The rearrangement joins TRBV25-1 to TRBJ2-5, with 7 bases identical to TRBD2. CDR1 and CDR2 (germline): MGHDK, SYGVNS. The CDR3 totals 14 residues. With 0 bases clipped from V and 4 bases from J, the junction kept 2 bases outside the gene matches. CDR3: CASSEYGGRETQYF. CDR3 bases: TGTGCCAGCAGTGAATACGGGGGGAGAGAGACCCAGTACTTC. Full variable domain (missing parts from reference TRBV25-1 and TRBJ2-5): EADIYQTPRYLVIGTGKKITLECSQTMGHDKMYWYQQDPGMELHLIHYSYGVNSTEKGDLSSESTVSRIRTEHFPLTLESARPSHTSQYLCASSEYGGRETQYFGPGTRLLVL.

This clone was seen only once. This chain connects TRBV6-2 or TRBV6-3 to TRBJ1-6; 7 nucleotides line up with TRBD1. The CDR3 totals 16 residues. Germline values: CDR1 MNHEY, CDR2 SVGEGT. The junction had 7 bases not matched to a gene; V was cut back by 5 bases and J by 3 bases. The CDR3 nucleotides are TGTGCCAGCAGTGATCGCGGACAGGTCTATAATTCACCCCTCCACTTT. This gives the protein CASSDRGQVYNSPLHF.